The sequence of this T cell receptor (beta chain) was determined in a study of OX40 agonist ivuxolimab in advanced cancers. About the research overall: Patients were about 83% male with ages roughly 20 to 85, mean about 65. General study findings and limits: On average, CD8+ T cells had more expanded clones than CD4+. The work left the antigen specificity of expanded peripheral T cells undetermined.

The junction had 5 bases not matched to a gene; V was cut back by 0 bases and J by 4 bases. The CDR3 totals 16 residues. Germline CDR1 LGHNA, CDR2 YNFKEQ. Details on this clone: Its antigen remains unknown.

Using immunoSEQ multiplex PCR, the repertoire was profiled, and TCRdb retains in-frame clones only, with some absent. The sample has 74,000 or so clones, around 91% seen once. The source is an adult with an advanced solid tumor such as melanoma, head and neck, liver or kidney cancer. The chain recombines TRBV4-2 with TRBJ2-1; 8 bases line up with TRBD2. The input for sequencing was CD4+ or CD8+ T cells sorted from blood, taken in a trial of the OX40 agonist ivuxolimab. CDR3 coding DNA: TGTGCCAGCAGCCAAGATAGGTCTAGCGGGTACAATGAGCAGTTCTTC. This translates into CASSQDRSSGYNEQFF.